This T cell receptor (beta chain) appears in the sequencing data of a study of T cell repertoires in cytomegalovirus infection. Study overall: Used in the study were CMV epitopes, some recently identified and HLA-C-restricted, others well-studied and HLA-B-restricted.

The CDR3 is made up of 17 amino acids. Trimming took 1 base from V and 6 from J, leaving 20 bases between them. Per germline, CDR1 SGHKS and CDR2 YYEKEE (reference sequence). One entry per CDR3 protein results from TCRdb running MiXCR on the reads. The sample records roughly 110,000 distinct CDR3 sequences, 30% being singletons. As concerns this clonotype: Its antigen is undetermined.

The sequencing used CD8+ T cells from cultured PBMCs, collected from culture after CMV antigen stimulation. The TCR originated in a human donor in good health (CMV status not recorded). Some clones in this sample may be carry-over from other donors' samples. This rearrangement joins TRBV5-5 to TRBJ2-1, with D tentatively TRBD1 (5 bases). The CDR3 nucleotides read TGTGCCAGCAGCTTGAGGATCGAAGGGGTGGTCGGCAATGAGCAGTTCTTC. Encoded protein: CASSLRIEGVVGNEQFF.